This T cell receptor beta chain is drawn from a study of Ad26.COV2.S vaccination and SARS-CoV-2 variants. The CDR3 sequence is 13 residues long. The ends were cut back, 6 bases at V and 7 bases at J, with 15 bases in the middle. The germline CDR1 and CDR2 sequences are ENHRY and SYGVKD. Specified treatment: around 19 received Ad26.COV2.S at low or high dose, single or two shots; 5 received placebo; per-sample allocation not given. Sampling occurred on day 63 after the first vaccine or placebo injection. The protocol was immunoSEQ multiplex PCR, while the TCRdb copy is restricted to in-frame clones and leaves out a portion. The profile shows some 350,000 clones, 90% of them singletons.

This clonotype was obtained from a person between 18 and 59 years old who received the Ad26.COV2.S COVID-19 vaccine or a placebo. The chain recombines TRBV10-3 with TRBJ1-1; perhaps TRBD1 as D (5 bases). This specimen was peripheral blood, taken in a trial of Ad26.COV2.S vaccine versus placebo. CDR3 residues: CAIRGVAGFEAFF. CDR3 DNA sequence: TGTGCCATCAGAGGAGTTGCAGGGTTTGAAGCTTTCTTT.